This entry lists 18 T cell receptor beta chains sequenced from one sample in a study of vaccination and CD4 T cells after COVID-19. TCRdb reanalysed the PCR reads using MiXCR and keeps one entry per CDR3 protein. This table holds about 14,000 distinct CDR3 sequences, 69% found once. The sequencing here drew on CD4+ T cells from blood, taken after SARS-CoV-2 vaccination. All receptors derive from a human donor who had recovered from COVID-19.

The V gene is TRBV12-3 or TRBV12-4, the J gene TRBJ1-4, with 8 bases matching TRBD1. The V segment lost 4 bases and the J segment 4 bases; nucleotides outside the gene matches: 8. The CDR3 runs 16 residues. CDR3 residues: CASSSTRQGFNEKLFF. CDR3 DNA: TGTGCCAGCAGTTCCACCCGACAGGGGTTTAATGAAAAACTGTTTTTT.

The chain couples TRBV20-1 to TRBJ1-5; D ambiguous. Trimming took 7 bases from V and 3 from J, leaving 10 bases between them. The CDR3 runs 12 residues. CDR1 is DFQATT and CDR2 is SNEGSKA in the germline V gene (reference sequence). CDR3 coding DNA: TGCAGTGTTGGTCACTTCAATCAGCCCCAGCATTTT. Translation: CSVGHFNQPQHF.

This rearrangement joins TRBV19 to TRBJ2-1; TRBD2 matches 7 bases. Germline V gene lookup returns CDR1 LNHDA and CDR2 SQIVND (reference sequence). The length of the CDR3 is 14 residues. J was trimmed by 6 bases and V by 1 base; bases with no gene match: 3. Written as DNA, the CDR3 is TGTGCCAGTAGTATAGGGACTAGGTTCAATGAGCAGTTCTTC. It yields the protein CASSIGTRFNEQFF.

The rearrangement uses TRBV7-3 and TRBJ2-3; D is perhaps TRBD2 (5 bases). This CDR3 region has 15 residues. Between the trimmed V and J ends, which lost 8 bases and 2 bases, there was a span of 17 bases. Per the germline V gene, CDR1 is SGHTA and CDR2 is FQGTGA. The CDR3 spells CASRLRAGITDTQYF. The CDR3 DNA sequence: TGTGCCAGCCGTTTGCGGGCAGGTATCACAGATACGCAGTATTTT.

This chain connects TRBV12-3 or TRBV12-4 to TRBJ1-1; 7 bases line up with TRBD1. The CDR3 sequence is 13 residues long. The ends lost 5 bases at V and 10 bases at J; junction bases unmatched: 10. CDR3 sequence (DNA): TGTGCCAGCAGTACCGGACAGGTGGGAGGAGCTTTCTTT. Protein product: CASSTGQVGGAFF.

This clonotype was recorded a few times. This chain joins TRBV2 and TRBJ2-2, with a tentative D call TRBD2 (5 bases). With 0 bases removed from V and 7 bases from J, the gap between germline ends came to 12 bases. Germline assignment: CDR1 SNHLY and CDR2 FYNNEI. This CDR3 region has 15 residues. CDR3 sequence: CASSEALLGDGELFF. As DNA, the CDR3 is TGTGCCAGCAGTGAAGCGCTTTTGGGAGACGGGGAGCTGTTTTTT.

This chain links TRBV20-1 with TRBJ2-3; D is unresolved. V was clipped by 1 base and J by 0 bases, with 5 bases between them. Germline V lookup: CDR1 DFQATT, CDR2 SNEGSKA (reference sequence). There are 13 residues in the CDR3. DNA for the CDR3: TGCAGTGCTAGAGTATATAGCACAGATACGCAGTATTTT. It yields the protein CSARVYSTDTQYF.

Of note for this clonotype: The junction shows a germline mismatch at one end, possibly a read error. The chain recombines TRBV20-1 with TRBJ2-5, with 8 bases lining up with TRBD2. The germline V gene has CDR1 DFQATT and CDR2 SNEGSKA (reference sequence). This CDR3 has 14 residues. The CDR3 DNA reads as TGCAGTGCTCGAGGACTAGCCCCTCAAGAGACCCGGTACTTC. Translation gives CSARGLAPQETRYF.

The chain employs TRBV6-5 and TRBJ1-2, with 8 bases fitting TRBD1. Germline lookup yields CDR1 MNHEY and CDR2 SVGAGI. The CDR3 consists of 14 residues. Trimming at V came to 4 bases and at J to 3 bases, leaving 4 bases not matched to a gene. The DNA of the CDR3 is TGTGCCAGCAGTTTAGCGACAGGGGACTATGGCTACACCTTC. It specifies CASSLATGDYGYTF.

This clonotype was seen a handful of times. The chain recombines TRBV18 with TRBJ2-5; 8 nucleotides match TRBD2. Germline V gene sequence: CDR1 KGHSH, CDR2 LQKENI. The J segment lost 5 bases and the V segment lost 2 bases, leaving 1 base of the junction unmatched. The CDR3 covers 13 residues. The CDR3 region has the DNA TGTGCCAGCTCACCAGGCGGGGGGGAGACCCAGTACTTC. This encodes CASSPGGGETQYF. Together with reference TRBV18 and TRBJ2-5, the CDR3 gives the full variable domain: NAGVMQNPRHLVRRRGQEARLRCSPMKGHSHVYWYRQLPEEGLKFMVYLQKENIIDESGMPKERFSAEFPKEGPSILRIQQVVRGDSAAYFCASSPGGGETQYFGPGTRLLVL.

The chain employs TRBV10-3 and TRBJ2-5, with TRBD1 matching over 10 bases. Trimming cost V 10 bases and J 1 base; bases outside gene matches: 6. Germline CDR1 and CDR2: ENHRY and SYGVKD. CDR3 length equals 14 residues. The CDR3 DNA is TGTGCCACCCGGGACAGGGGATTCCAAGAGACCCAGTACTTC. Encoded protein: CATRDRGFQETQYF.

On this clonotype: The junction departs from the called germline gene at one end, perhaps through a read error. The chain employs TRBV27 and TRBJ2-1; maybe TRBD2 (6 bases). This CDR3 has 13 amino acids. Germline lookup yields CDR1 MNHEY and CDR2 SMNVEV (reference sequence). The CDR3 reads CASGLADHNQQFF. CDR3 nucleotides: TGTGCCAGCGGTTTAGCGGACCACAATCAGCAGTTCTTC.

The chain has TRBV2 and TRBJ2-2; 11 bases are a match to TRBD2. The CDR3 covers 15 residues. The trim removed 7 bases at V and 4 bases at J, leaving 5 bases unmatched. Germline CDR1 reads SNHLY; CDR2 reads FYNNEI. The CDR3 sequence: CASNRLAGGTGELFF. The CDR3 bases are TGTGCCAGCAACCGGCTAGCGGGAGGCACCGGGGAGCTGTTTTTT.

The V gene is TRBV11-3, the J gene TRBJ1-6; 10 bases are shared with TRBD1. CDR3 length: 12 amino acids. The ends lost 9 bases at V and 9 bases at J; junction bases unmatched: 2. CDR1 and CDR2 (germline): SGHNT, YENEEA. CDR3 loop: CARDRGPSPLHF. CDR3 DNA sequence: TGTGCCAGAGACAGGGGGCCTTCACCCCTCCACTTT.

This clonotype showed up just a few times. J is TRBJ1-5 and V is TRBV7-2, with 7 bases fitting TRBD1. The CDR3 covers 13 residues. CDR1 SGHTA and CDR2 FQGNSA come from the germline V gene. V was clipped by 5 bases and J by 7 bases; unmatched bases: 5. CDR3 bases: TGTGCCAGCAGCGACAGGGCCGTCCAGCCCCAGCATTTT. Translation gives CASSDRAVQPQHF.

The V and J genes are TRBV20-1 and TRBJ1-2; weak D call: TRBD1 (5 bases). The CDR3 spans 14 residues. Germline CDR1 reads DFQATT; CDR2 reads SNEGSKA (reference sequence). V was cut by 0 bases and J by 9 bases, with 17 bases left in between. The CDR3 DNA reads TGCAGTGCTAGAGAGAATACAGGTGGTATGAGCTACACCTTC. This codes for CSARENTGGMSYTF.

This chain connects TRBV6-1 to TRBJ2-1; 9 nucleotides match TRBD2. Per germline, CDR1 MNHNS and CDR2 SASEGT. Trimming took 0 bases from V and 9 from J; bases not matched to a gene: 15. The length of the CDR3 is 18 residues. CDR3 sequence reads: CASSEAYPSAGGPGEQFF. CDR3 DNA: TGTGCCAGCAGTGAAGCCTACCCTTCGGCGGGAGGGCCGGGTGAGCAGTTCTTC.

This clonotype was seen only once. The V call is TRBV5-8, the J call TRBJ2-1; 9 nucleotides agree with TRBD2. The V and J ends lost 7 bases and 5 bases, in that order; junction bases with no gene match: 10. Germline CDR1 SGHTS, CDR2 YDEGEE. The CDR3 sequence is 15 residues long. CDR3 nucleotides: TGTGCCAGCTCGCGGGGGACTAGCAGTAACAATGAGCAGTTCTTC. This sequence encodes CASSRGTSSNNEQFF.